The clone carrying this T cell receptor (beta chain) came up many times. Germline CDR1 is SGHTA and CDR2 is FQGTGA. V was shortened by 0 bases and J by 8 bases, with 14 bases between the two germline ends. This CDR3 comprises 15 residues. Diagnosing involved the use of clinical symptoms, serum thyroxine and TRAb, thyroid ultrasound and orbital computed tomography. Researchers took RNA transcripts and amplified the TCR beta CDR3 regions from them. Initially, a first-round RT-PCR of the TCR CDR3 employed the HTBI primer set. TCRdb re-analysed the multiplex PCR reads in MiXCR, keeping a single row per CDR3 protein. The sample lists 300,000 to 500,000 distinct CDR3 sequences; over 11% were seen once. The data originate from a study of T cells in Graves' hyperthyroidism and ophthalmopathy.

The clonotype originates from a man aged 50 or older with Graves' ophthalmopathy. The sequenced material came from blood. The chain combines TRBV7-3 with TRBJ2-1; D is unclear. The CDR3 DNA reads TGTGCCAGCAGCTTAACGGGCCTAAACTGGGATGAGCAGTTCTTC. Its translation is CASSLTGLNWDEQFF.